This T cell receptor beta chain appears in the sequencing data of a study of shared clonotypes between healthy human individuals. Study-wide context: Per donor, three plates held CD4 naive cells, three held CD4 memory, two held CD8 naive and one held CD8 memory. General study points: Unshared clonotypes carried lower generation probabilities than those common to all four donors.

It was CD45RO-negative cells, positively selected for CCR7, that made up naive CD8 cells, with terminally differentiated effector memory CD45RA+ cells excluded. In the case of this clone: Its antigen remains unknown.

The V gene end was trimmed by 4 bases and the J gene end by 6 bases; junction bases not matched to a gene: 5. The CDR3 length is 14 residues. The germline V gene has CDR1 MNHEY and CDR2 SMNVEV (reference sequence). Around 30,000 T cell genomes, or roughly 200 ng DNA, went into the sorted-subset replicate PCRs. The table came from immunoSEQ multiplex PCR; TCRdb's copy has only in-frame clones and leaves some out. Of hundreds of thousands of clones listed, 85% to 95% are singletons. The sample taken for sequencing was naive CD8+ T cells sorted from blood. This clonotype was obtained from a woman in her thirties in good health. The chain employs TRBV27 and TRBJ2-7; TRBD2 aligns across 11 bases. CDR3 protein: CASSSRSGRGEQYF. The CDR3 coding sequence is TGTGCCAGCAGTTCTCGTAGCGGGAGGGGCGAGCAGTACTTC.